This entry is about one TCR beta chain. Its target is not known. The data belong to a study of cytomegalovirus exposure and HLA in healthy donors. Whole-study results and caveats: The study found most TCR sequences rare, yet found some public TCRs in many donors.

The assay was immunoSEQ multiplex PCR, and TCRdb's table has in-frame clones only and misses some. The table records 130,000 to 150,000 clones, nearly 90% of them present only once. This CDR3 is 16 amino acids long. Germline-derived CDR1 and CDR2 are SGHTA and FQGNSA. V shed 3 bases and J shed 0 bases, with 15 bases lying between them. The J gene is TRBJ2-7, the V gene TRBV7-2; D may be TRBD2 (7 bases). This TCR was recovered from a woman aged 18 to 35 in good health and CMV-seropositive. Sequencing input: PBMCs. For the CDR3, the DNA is TGTGCCAGCAGCTTTGTTTCCGGGGGGCGCTCCTACGAGCAGTACTTC. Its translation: CASSFVSGGRSYEQYF.